These T cell receptor beta chains were read from a single sample in a study of cytomegalovirus exposure and HLA in healthy donors. Measured with immunoSEQ multiplex PCR; TCRdb has only the in-frame clones, and not every one. The repertoire holds over 85,000 clones, with around nine tenths as singletons. Sequencing was performed on PBMCs. The receptor source for this set is a woman aged 18-30 years in good health and CMV-seronegative. CDR3s include the opening cysteine and the closing phenylalanine or tryptophan. D genes are given only for firm matches. A row's size may be missing; if present it is once, few, many or a size class.

>TRBD2|TRBV5-1|NA|TRBJ2-1
TGCGCCAGCAGCTTGAGGACTAGCGGGAGCCCTAATTTCATTGAGCAGTTCTTC
CASSLRTSGSPNFIEQFF
>NA|TRBV10-3|NA|TRBJ1-4
TGTGCCATCAGGCCAGGGTCTAATGAAAAACTGTTTTTT
CAIRPGSNEKLFF
>NA|TRBV28|few|TRBJ2-2
TGTGCCAGCAGCCCAACAGGGAACACCGGGGAGCTGTTTTTT
CASSPTGNTGELFF
>NA|TRBV29-1|NA|TRBJ2-1
TGCAGCGTTGAATTGTGGTCAGCTAGCGATGAGCAGTTCTTC
CSVELWSASDEQFF
>TRBD1|TRBV18|once|TRBJ1-1
TGTGCCAGCTCACCACCGGAGACAGGGGGGAACACTGAAGCTTTCTTT
CASSPPETGGNTEAFF
>TRBD1|TRBV29-1|NA|TRBJ1-1
TGCAGCGTTGATTGGTGGCAGGGGGTAAGGACTGAAGCTTTCTTT
CSVDWWQGVRTEAFF
>TRBD1|TRBV28|few|TRBJ2-2
TGTGCCAGCAGTCCCAGGGGGCGATGGACCGGGGAGCTGTTTTTT
CASSPRGRWTGELFF
>NA|TRBV9|NA|TRBJ2-7
TGTGCCAGCAGCGCGCAGGGTCCCGAGCAGTACTTC
CASSAQGPEQYF
>TRBD1|TRBV9|NA|TRBJ2-7
TGTGCCAGCAGCGTAGGTCGGGACAGTACTACCTACGAGCAGTACTTC
CASSVGRDSTTYEQYF
>NA|TRBV15|NA|TRBJ1-6
TGTGCCACCAGCAGAGAGAGCTCCTATAATTCACCCCTCCACTTT
CATSRESSYNSPLHF
>NA|TRBV28|NA|TRBJ2-7
TGTGCCAGCAGTTTCCCAGGGGCAAAGTACTTC
CASSFPGAKYF
>TRBD1|TRBV27|NA|TRBJ2-7
TGTGCCAGCAGTCTCTGGGACAGGGGGTACGAGCAGTACTTC
CASSLWDRGYEQYF
>TRBD2|TRBV7-2|NA|TRBJ2-7
TGTGCCAGCAGCCCCGCTGGAGCGGGGAGCTCCTACGAGCAGTACTTC
CASSPAGAGSSYEQYF
>TRBD2|TRBV28|NA|TRBJ2-1
TGTGCCAGCAGTTCTGGGGGGGGTCCCTACAATGAGCAGTTCTTC
CASSSGGGPYNEQFF
>NA|TRBV10-1|few|TRBJ2-1
TGCGCCAGCAGTGAAAGCGCCTCCCGTCGCGATGAGCAGTTCTTC
CASSESASRRDEQFF
>TRBD1|TRBV6-6|NA|TRBJ1-2
TGTGCCAGCAGTAGGGGACAGTCGGGGGGCTACACCTTC
CASSRGQSGGYTF
>NA|TRBV5-1|NA|TRBJ2-3
TGCGCCAGCAGCTTATCCGGGACTACAGATACGCAGTATTTT
CASSLSGTTDTQYF
>NA|TRBV30|NA|TRBJ1-1
TGTGCCTGGGAGGGCTTTCGGGCCGACGCTTTCTTT
CAWEGFRADAFF
>NA|TRBV25-1|NA|TRBJ2-2
TGTGCCAGCAGTGAAAAAGAGGCCGGGGAGCTGTTTTTT
CASSEKEAGELFF
>NA|TRBV18|NA|TRBJ2-3
TGTGCCAGCTCACCACGGGCGGGTTTCGTTCTTACAGATACGCAGTATTTT
CASSPRAGFVLTDTQYF
>NA|TRBV5-1|NA|TRBJ1-2
TGCGCCAGCAGCTCAATGTGGGGGGAGACAAGACTCTTC
CASSSMWGETRLF
>NA|TRBV7-2|NA|TRBJ2-4
TGTGCCAGCAGCCCTACTCGCAGGGCGGCAAACATTCAGTACTTC
CASSPTRRAANIQYF
>TRBD1|TRBV6-1|few|TRBJ1-4
TGTGCCAGCAGTGGAGACGTGGACAGGGGTGAAAAACTGTTTTTT
CASSGDVDRGEKLFF
>TRBD2|TRBV5-1|NA|TRBJ2-7
TGCGCCAGCAGCTACACACTGACTAGCGGGAGCTACGAGCAGTACTTC
CASSYTLTSGSYEQYF
>NA|TRBV6-6|NA|TRBJ2-7
TGTGCCAGCACACAAGGTCGGGGAGAGCAGTACTTC
CASTQGRGEQYF
>TRBD1|TRBV14|NA|TRBJ2-7
TGTGCCAGCAGCCAAGGGACAGGTGACCTCTACGAGCAGTACTTC
CASSQGTGDLYEQYF
>TRBD1|TRBV10-3|NA|TRBJ1-5
TGTGCCATACAGGGGCGCTACAATCAGCCCCAGCATTTT
CAIQGRYNQPQHF
>NA|TRBV4-1|NA|TRBJ1-1
TGCGCCAGCAGCAAGAACTTTGGGGGCAGTTGGACTGAAGCTTTCTTT
CASSKNFGGSWTEAFF
>NA|TRBV7-2|NA|TRBJ2-7
TGTGCCAGCAGCTTCGGGCTAGCACACTACGAGCAGTACTTC
CASSFGLAHYEQYF
>NA|TRBV5-1|NA|TRBJ1-5
TGCGCCAGCAGCCCGACCGGACAAGTCAATCAGCCCCAGCATTTT
CASSPTGQVNQPQHF
>NA|TRBV18|once|TRBJ2-3
TGTGCCAGCTCACCAATGGACAGAGGCACAGATACGCAGTATTTT
CASSPMDRGTDTQYF
>NA|TRBV7-3|NA|TRBJ2-3
TGTGCCAGCAGCTTAGTGGCTAGCACAGATACGCAGTATTTT
CASSLVASTDTQYF
>TRBD2|TRBV5-1|NA|TRBJ2-1
TGCGCCAGCAGCTTGGGGGTAGCGGGAGGTGCTCGTTACAATGAGCAGTTCTTC
CASSLGVAGGARYNEQFF
>NA|TRBV28|NA|TRBJ2-5
TGTGCCAGCAGCAAAGCACCGGGGACCCAGTACTTC
CASSKAPGTQYF
>TRBD1|TRBV5-1|NA|TRBJ2-6
TGCGCCAGCAGCTTACAGGGGGTACTCTCTGGGGCCAACGTCCTGACTTTC
CASSLQGVLSGANVLTF
>TRBD2|TRBV5-4|NA|TRBJ2-3
TGTGCCAGCAGCCTTCCGACTAGCGTGGGAGATACGCAGTATTTT
CASSLPTSVGDTQYF
>TRBD1|TRBV6-1|NA|TRBJ1-5
TGTGCCAGCGCGGACAGGGGTCAGCCCCAGCATTTT
CASADRGQPQHF
>NA|TRBV30|NA|TRBJ1-1
TGTGCCTGGAGTATCGGCGGGGCTGAAGCTTTCTTT
CAWSIGGAEAFF
>TRBD1|TRBV30|once|TRBJ1-2
TGTGCCGAGAAACCTAGGGGGCGCCCTGGCTATGGCTACACCTTC
CAEKPRGRPGYGYTF
>NA|TRBV4-1|NA|TRBJ2-7
TGCGCCAGCAGCCAGCATAAGGGGGAGCAGTACTTC
CASSQHKGEQYF
>NA|TRBV27|once|TRBJ2-7
TGTGCCAGCGAGCAGGGGGGAGAGCAGTACTTC
CASEQGGEQYF
>TRBD1|TRBV9|NA|TRBJ2-6
TGTGCCAGCAGCCCGGGACAGGGGGCCGGGGCCAACGTCCTGACTTTC
CASSPGQGAGANVLTF
>TRBD2|TRBV5-1|NA|TRBJ2-7
TGCGCCAGCAGCTTACATAGCGGGGACCTTTGGGACTACGAGCAGTACTTC
CASSLHSGDLWDYEQYF
>NA|TRBV29-1|NA|TRBJ2-5
TGCAGCGTTGAATGGGCAGGACTACAAGAGACCCAGTACTTC
CSVEWAGLQETQYF
>NA|TRBV19|NA|TRBJ2-7
TGTGCCAGTAGTATTGGCGCTTGGGCCAGGGGCTACGAGCAGTACTTC
CASSIGAWARGYEQYF
>TRBD1|TRBV6-1|NA|TRBJ1-2
TGTGCCAGCAGTGAGGGGTCGGGGACAGCCTATGGCTACACCTTC
CASSEGSGTAYGYTF
>NA|TRBV4-3|NA|TRBJ1-1
TGCGCCAGCAGCCAAGATGAAGGCGGGGTGGGCACTGAAGCTTTCTTT
CASSQDEGGVGTEAFF
>TRBD1|TRBV11-2|NA|TRBJ2-7
TGTGCCAGCAGCCGAGGTCCCTTGACAGGGGCCCTAACCTACGAGCAGTACTTC
CASSRGPLTGALTYEQYF
>NA|TRBV28|NA|TRBJ2-1
TGTGCCAGCAGTCCCACAGGGACGAATGAGCAGTTCTTC
CASSPTGTNEQFF
>TRBD1|TRBV19|once|TRBJ2-7
TGTGCCAGTAGCGAGGGACAGTGGCCAGGCGAGCAGTACTTC
CASSEGQWPGEQYF
>NA|TRBV7-2|NA|TRBJ1-1
TGTGCCAGCAGCTTTACGTCCCGGGATGCTGAAGCTTTCTTT
CASSFTSRDAEAFF
>TRBD2|TRBV6-4|NA|TRBJ2-5
TGTGCCAGCAGTGTGACTAGCGGGGGGCAAGAGACCCAGTACTTC
CASSVTSGGQETQYF
>TRBD2|TRBV25-1|NA|TRBJ2-1
TGTGCCAGCAGTGTATCGGCGGGAGCAGAGAATGAGCAGTTCTTC
CASSVSAGAENEQFF
>TRBD2|TRBV11-2|NA|TRBJ2-7
TGTGCCAGCAGCCCCCCGGGAGGACCCTACGAGCAGTACTTC
CASSPPGGPYEQYF
>NA|TRBV27|NA|TRBJ1-5
TGTGCCAGCAGTTTCCGAGGGTCAGGCCAGCCCCAGCATTTT
CASSFRGSGQPQHF
>NA|TRBV2|NA|TRBJ1-1
TGTGCCAGCACTATACCGGGGGGAAACACTGAAGCTTTCTTT
CASTIPGGNTEAFF
>NA|TRBV27|NA|TRBJ2-1
TGTGCCAGCAGTTTGGGCGGGCCAAACAATGAGCAGTTCTTC
CASSLGGPNNEQFF